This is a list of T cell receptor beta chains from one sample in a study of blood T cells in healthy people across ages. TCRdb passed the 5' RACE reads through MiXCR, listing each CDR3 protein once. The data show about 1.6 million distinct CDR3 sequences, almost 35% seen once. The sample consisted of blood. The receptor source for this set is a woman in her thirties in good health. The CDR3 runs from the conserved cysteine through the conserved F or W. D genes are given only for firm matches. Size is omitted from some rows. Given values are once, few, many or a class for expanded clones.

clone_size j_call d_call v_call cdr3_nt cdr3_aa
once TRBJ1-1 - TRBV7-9 TGTGCCAGCAGCTTAGCCGTCGGTCGGGCTTTCTTT CASSLAVGRAFF
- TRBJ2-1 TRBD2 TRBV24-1 TGTGCCACCAGTGATTCGGGAGGGGATGAGCAGTTCTTC CATSDSGGDEQFF
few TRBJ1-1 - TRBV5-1 TGCGCCAGCAGCCTAACAAGGGCGAACGGTGAAGCTTTCTTT CASSLTRANGEAFF
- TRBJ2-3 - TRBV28 TGTGCCAGCAGTTCTCGCCACGCCGTCGCCGCGGATACGCAGTATTTT CASSSRHAVAADTQYF
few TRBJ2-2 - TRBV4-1 TGCGCCAGCAGCCATCCGGGCCTAGGGGGGGAGCTGTTTTTT CASSHPGLGGELFF
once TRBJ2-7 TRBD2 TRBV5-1 TGCGCCAGCAGCTCCACACATAGCGGGAGCCCCTACGAGCAGTACTTC CASSSTHSGSPYEQYF
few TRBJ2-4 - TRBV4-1 TGCGCCAGCAGCCAAGGTTCGGGGGTGGGAGCCAAAAACATTCAGTACTTC CASSQGSGVGAKNIQYF
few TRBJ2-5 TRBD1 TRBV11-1 TGTGCCAGCAGGCCTCAGGGGGTACAAGAGACCCAGTACTTC CASRPQGVQETQYF
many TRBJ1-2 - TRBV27 TGTGCCATCATGGGACACTCTGGCTACACCTTC CAIMGHSGYTF
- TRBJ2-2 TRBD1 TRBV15 TGTGCCACCAGCAGAGAACCGGACAGGGTGGTGTTCGGGGAGCTGTTTTTT CATSREPDRVVFGELFF
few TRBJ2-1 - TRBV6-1 TGTGCCAGCAGACTCCCGAGGGGGGGGGACTACAATGAGCAGTTCTTC CASRLPRGGDYNEQFF
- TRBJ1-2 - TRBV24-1 TGTGCCACCAGTGACTCGGACAGAAACTATGGCTACACCTTC CATSDSDRNYGYTF
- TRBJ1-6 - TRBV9 TGTGCCAGCAGCGAGGGCAGGGGTTCTTCACCCCTCCACTTT CASSEGRGSSPLHF
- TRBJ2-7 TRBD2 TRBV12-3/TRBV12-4 TGTGCCAGCACCCCGGCGGGGGGGGCGGGATACGAGCAGTACTTC CASTPAGGAGYEQYF
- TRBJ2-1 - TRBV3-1 TGTGCCAGCAGCCAAGAGTCAGGGGTGGGTGAGCAGTTCTTC CASSQESGVGEQFF
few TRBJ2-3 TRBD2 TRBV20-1 TGCAGTGCGCATAGTGTTTCCAGCGGGAGGAGGACAGATACGCAGTATTTT CSAHSVSSGRRTDTQYF
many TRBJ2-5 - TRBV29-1 TGCAGCGTTAGAGACGGTGAGACCCAGTACTTC CSVRDGETQYF